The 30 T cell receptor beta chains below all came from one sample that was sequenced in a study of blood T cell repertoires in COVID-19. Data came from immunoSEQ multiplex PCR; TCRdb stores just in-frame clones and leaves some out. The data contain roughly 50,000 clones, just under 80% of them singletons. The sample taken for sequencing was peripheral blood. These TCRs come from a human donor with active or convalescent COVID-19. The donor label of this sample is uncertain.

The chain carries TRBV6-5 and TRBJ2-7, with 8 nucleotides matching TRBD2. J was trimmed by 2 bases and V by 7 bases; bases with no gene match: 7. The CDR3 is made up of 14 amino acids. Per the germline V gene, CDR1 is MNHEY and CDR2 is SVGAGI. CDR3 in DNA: TGTGCCAGCATCGTACTAGCGGTAACCTACGAGCAGTACTTC. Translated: CASIVLAVTYEQYF.

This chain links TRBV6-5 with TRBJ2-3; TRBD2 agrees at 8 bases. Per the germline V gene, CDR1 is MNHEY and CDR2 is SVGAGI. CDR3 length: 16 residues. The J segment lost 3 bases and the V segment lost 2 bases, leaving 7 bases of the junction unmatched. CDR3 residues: CASSYGISGITDTQYF. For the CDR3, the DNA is TGTGCCAGCAGTTACGGAATTAGCGGGATAACAGATACGCAGTATTTT.

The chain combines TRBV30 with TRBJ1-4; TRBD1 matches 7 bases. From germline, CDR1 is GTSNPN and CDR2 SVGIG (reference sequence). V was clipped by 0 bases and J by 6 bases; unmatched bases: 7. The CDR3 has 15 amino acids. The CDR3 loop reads CAWSVGVGGHEKLFF. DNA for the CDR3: TGTGCCTGGAGTGTGGGGGTAGGGGGCCATGAAAAACTGTTTTTT.

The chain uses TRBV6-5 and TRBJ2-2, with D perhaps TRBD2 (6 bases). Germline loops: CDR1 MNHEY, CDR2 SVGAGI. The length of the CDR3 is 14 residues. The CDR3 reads CGTSGDMSFRELFF. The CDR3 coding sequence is TGTGGCACCTCGGGAGACATGTCGTTCAGGGAGCTGTTTTTT.

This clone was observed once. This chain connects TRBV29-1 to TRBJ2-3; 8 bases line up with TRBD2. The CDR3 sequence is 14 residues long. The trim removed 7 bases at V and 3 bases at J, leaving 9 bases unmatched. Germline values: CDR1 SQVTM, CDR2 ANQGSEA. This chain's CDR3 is CSAAGGARTDTQYF. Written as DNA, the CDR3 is TGCAGCGCCGCCGGGGGGGCGAGAACAGATACGCAGTATTTT.

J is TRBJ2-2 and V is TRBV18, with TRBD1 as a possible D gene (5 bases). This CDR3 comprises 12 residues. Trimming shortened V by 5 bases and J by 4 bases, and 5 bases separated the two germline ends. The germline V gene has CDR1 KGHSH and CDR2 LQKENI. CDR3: CASSGATGELFF. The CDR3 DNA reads TGTGCCAGCTCAGGGGCCACCGGGGAGCTGTTTTTT.

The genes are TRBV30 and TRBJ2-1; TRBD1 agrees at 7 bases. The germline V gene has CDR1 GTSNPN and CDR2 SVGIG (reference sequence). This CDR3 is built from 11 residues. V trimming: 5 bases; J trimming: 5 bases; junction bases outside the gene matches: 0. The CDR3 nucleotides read TGTGCCTGGGACAGGGACAATGAGCAGTTCTTC. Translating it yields CAWDRDNEQFF. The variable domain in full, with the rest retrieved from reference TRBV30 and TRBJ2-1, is SQTIHQWPATLVQPVGSPLSLECTVEGTSNPNLYWYRQAAGRGLQLLFYSVGIGQISSEVPQNLSASRPQDRQFILSSKKLLLSDSGFYLCAWDRDNEQFFGPGTRLTVL.

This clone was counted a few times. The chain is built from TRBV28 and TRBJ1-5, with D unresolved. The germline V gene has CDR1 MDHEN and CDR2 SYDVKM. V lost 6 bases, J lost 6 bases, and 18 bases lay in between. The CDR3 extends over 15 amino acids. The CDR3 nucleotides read TGTGCCAGCAGGACCCCCGGAGGGTGGATTCAGCCCCAGCATTTT. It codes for CASRTPGGWIQPQHF.

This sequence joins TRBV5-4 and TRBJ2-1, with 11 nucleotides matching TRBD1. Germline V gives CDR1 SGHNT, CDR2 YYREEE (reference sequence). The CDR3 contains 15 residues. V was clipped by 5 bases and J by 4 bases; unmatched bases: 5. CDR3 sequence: CASRTGTGGYNEQFF. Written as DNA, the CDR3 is TGTGCCAGCAGGACCGGGACAGGGGGTTACAATGAGCAGTTCTTC. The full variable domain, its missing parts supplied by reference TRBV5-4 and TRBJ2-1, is ETGVTQSPTHLIKTRGQQVTLRCSSQSGHNTVSWYQQALGQGPQFIFQYYREEENGRGNFPPRFSGLQFPNYSSELNVNALELDDSALYLCASRTGTGGYNEQFFGPGTRLTVL.

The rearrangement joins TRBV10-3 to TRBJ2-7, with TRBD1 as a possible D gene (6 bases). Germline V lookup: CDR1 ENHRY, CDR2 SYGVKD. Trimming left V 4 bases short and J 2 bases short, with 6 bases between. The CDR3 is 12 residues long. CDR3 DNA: TGTGCCATCAGTGGACAGGCCTACGAGCAGTACTTC. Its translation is CAISGQAYEQYF.

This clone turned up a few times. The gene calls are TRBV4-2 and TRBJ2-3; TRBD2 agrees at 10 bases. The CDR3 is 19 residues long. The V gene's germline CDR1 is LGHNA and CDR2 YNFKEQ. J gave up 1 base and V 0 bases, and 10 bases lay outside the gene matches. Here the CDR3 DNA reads TGTGCCAGCAGCCAAGATCGCCTAGCGGGAGTTGGGGGCACAGATACGCAGTATTTT. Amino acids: CASSQDRLAGVGGTDTQYF.

CDR3 in amino acids: CASSIGESSSYEQYF. CDR3 nucleotides: TGTGCCAGTAGTATAGGGGAGTCTAGCTCCTACGAGCAGTACTTC. The chain recombines TRBV19 with TRBJ2-7, with D perhaps TRBD2 (5 bases). The germline V gene encodes CDR1 LNHDA and CDR2 SQIVND (reference sequence). The CDR3 has 15 residues. V was shortened by 1 base and J by 0 bases, with 10 bases between the two germline ends. The full variable domain, rest sourced from reference TRBV19 and TRBJ2-7, is DGGITQSPKYLFRKEGQNVTLSCEQNLNHDAMYWYRQDPGQGLRLIYYSQIVNDFQKGDIAEGYSVSREKKESFPLTVTSAQKNPTAFYLCASSIGESSSYEQYFGPGTRLTVT.

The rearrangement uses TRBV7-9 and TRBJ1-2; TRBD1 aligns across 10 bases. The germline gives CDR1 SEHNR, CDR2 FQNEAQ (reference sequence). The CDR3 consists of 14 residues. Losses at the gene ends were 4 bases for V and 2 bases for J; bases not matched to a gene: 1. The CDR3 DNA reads TGTGCCAGCAGCTCGGGACAGGGGAACTATGGCTACACCTTC. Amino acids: CASSSGQGNYGYTF.

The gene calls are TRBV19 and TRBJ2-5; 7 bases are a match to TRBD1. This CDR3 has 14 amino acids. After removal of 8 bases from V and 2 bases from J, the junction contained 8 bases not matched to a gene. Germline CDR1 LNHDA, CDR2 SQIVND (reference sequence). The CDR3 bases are TGTGCCAGTGCTACAGGGGCCTCACAAGAGACCCAGTACTTC. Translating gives CASATGASQETQYF.

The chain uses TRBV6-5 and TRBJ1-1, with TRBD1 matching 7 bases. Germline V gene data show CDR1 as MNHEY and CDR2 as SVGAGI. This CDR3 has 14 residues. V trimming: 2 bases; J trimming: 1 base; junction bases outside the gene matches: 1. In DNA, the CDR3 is TGTGCCAGCAGTTACGGACAGGAGAACACTGAAGCTTTCTTT. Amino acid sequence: CASSYGQENTEAFF.

CDR3 sequence (DNA): TGTGCCAGCAGCCGCTCCCGCGCCCGGCAGTATTTT. Amino acids: CASSRSRARQYF. V usage is TRBV5-4 and J usage is TRBJ2-3; D is unresolved. Trimming cost V 4 bases and J 11 bases, with 14 bases left between them. Germline V gene data show CDR1 as SGHNT and CDR2 as YYREEE (reference sequence). The CDR3 runs 12 residues.

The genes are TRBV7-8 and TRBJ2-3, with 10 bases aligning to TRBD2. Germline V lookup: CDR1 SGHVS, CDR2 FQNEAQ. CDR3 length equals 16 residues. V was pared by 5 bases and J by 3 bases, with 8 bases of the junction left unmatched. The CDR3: CASSPRPSGSTDTQYF. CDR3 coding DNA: TGTGCCAGCAGCCCCCGCCCTAGCGGGAGTACAGATACGCAGTATTTT.

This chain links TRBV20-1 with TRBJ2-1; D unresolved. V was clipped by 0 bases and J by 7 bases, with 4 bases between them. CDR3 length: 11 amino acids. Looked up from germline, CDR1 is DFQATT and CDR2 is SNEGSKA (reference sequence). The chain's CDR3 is CSARETNEQFF. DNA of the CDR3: TGCAGTGCTAGAGAGACAAATGAGCAGTTCTTC.

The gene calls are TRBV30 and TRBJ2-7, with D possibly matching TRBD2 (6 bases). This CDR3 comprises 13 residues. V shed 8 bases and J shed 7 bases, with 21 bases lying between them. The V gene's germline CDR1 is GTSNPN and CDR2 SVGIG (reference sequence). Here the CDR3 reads CALSRLESGEQYF. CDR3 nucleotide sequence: TGTGCCCTATCCCGACTAGAGTCGGGTGAGCAGTACTTC.

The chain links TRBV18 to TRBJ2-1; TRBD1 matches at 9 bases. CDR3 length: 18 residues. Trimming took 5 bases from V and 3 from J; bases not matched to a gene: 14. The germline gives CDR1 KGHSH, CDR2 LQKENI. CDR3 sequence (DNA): TGTGCCAGCTCAACAGGGGGCTCATTCATCTCGGGCTACAATGAGCAGTTCTTC. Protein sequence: CASSTGGSFISGYNEQFF. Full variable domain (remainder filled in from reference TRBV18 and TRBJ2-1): NAGVMQNPRHLVRRRGQEARLRCSPMKGHSHVYWYRQLPEEGLKFMVYLQKENIIDESGMPKERFSAEFPKEGPSILRIQQVVRGDSAAYFCASSTGGSFISGYNEQFFGPGTRLTVL.

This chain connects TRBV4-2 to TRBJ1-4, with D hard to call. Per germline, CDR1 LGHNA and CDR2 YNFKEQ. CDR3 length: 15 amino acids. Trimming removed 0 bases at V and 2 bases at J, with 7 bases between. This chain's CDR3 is CASSQEGGTNEKLFF. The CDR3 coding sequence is TGTGCCAGCAGCCAAGAGGGAGGGACTAATGAAAAACTGTTTTTT.

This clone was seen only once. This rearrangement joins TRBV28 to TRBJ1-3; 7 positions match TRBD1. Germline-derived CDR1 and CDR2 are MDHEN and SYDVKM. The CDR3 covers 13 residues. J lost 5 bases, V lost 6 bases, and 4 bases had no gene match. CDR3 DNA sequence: TGTGCCAGCAGCCTGGGACAGAGAAACACCATATATTTT. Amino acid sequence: CASSLGQRNTIYF.

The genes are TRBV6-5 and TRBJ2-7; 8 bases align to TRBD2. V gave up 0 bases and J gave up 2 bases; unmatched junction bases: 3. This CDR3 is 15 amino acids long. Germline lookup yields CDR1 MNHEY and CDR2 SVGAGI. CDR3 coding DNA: TGTGCCAGCAGTTACTCGAGGCGGGGGGCCTACGAGCAGTACTTC. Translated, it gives CASSYSRRGAYEQYF.

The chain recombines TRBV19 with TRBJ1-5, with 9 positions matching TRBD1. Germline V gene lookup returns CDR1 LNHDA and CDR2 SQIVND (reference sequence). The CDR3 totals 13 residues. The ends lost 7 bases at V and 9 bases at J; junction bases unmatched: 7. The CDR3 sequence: CASTRQGGRPQHF. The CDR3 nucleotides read TGTGCCAGTACACGACAGGGGGGTCGGCCCCAGCATTTT.

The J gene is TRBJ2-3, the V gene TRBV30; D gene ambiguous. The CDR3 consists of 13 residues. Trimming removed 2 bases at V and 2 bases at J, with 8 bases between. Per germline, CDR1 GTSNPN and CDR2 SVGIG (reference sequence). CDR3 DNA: TGTGCCTGGAGTCGCGGCATCACAGATACGCAGTATTTT. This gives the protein CAWSRGITDTQYF.

The CDR3 DNA sequence: TGTGCCAGTGGTGTCGTAAACAGGGCTGACACTGAAGCTTTCTTT. Amino acids: CASGVVNRADTEAFF. V and J are TRBV19 and TRBJ1-1; D is possibly TRBD1 (6 bases). V shed 8 bases and J shed 3 bases, with 19 bases lying between them. Looked up from germline, CDR1 is LNHDA and CDR2 is SQIVND (reference sequence). This CDR3 comprises 15 residues.

CDR3 amino acids: CSGGLNEKLFF. The CDR3, as DNA: TGCAGTGGCGGCTTAAATGAAAAACTGTTTTTT. The chain has TRBV20-1 and TRBJ1-4; D unclear. V dropped 7 bases and J dropped 5 bases, with 8 bases sitting between them. The CDR3 extends over 11 amino acids. Germline CDR1 is DFQATT and CDR2 is SNEGSKA (reference sequence).

CDR3: CASSFVRGSGKNEQFF. In nucleotides, the CDR3 is TGTGCCAGCAGCTTTGTAAGAGGTAGCGGGAAGAATGAGCAGTTCTTC. The rearrangement joins TRBV12-1 to TRBJ2-1; the D call of TRBD2 is as the table states it, not checked on the DNA. TRBV12-1 is classified as a pseudogene. The CDR3 is made up of 16 amino acids.

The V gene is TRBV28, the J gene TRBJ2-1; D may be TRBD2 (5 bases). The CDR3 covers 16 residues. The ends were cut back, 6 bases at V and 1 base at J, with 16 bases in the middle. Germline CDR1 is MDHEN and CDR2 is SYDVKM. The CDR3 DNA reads TGTGCCAGCAGCTCACTGGGCGGGCTTTCCTACAATGAGCAGTTCTTC. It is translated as CASSSLGGLSYNEQFF.

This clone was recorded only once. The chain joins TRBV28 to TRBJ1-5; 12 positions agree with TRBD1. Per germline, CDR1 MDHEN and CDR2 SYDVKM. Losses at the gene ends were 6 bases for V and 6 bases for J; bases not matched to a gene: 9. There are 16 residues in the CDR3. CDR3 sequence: CASRGGDRGLSQPQHF. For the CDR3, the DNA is TGTGCCAGCAGGGGTGGGGACAGGGGGCTTAGTCAGCCCCAGCATTTT.